This T cell receptor beta chain appears in the sequencing data of a study of blood T cell repertoires in COVID-19. Study-wide context: The United States, Italy and Spain supplied acute and convalescent COVID-19 samples. Sources were T cells, B-cell-depleted T cells, or PBMCs; the material itself was cDNA or gDNA.

Germline assignment: CDR1 GTSNPN and CDR2 SVGIG (reference sequence). CDR3 length: 14 residues. The J segment lost 4 bases and the V segment lost 5 bases, leaving 8 bases of the junction unmatched. The repertoire was sequenced with immunoSEQ multiplex PCR; TCRdb's copy has only in-frame clones and lacks some. The table records tens of thousands of clones, 82% of them present only once. The sequenced sample consisted of peripheral blood. This TCR derives from a woman older than 75 with acute or convalescent COVID-19. This chain joins TRBV30 and TRBJ1-2, with 9 bases lining up with TRBD1. The CDR3 loop reads CAWGNDRGSYGYTF. DNA of the CDR3: TGTGCCTGGGGAAATGACAGGGGGAGCTATGGCTACACCTTC. The entire variable domain, with the rest obtained from reference TRBV30 and TRBJ1-2, is as follows: SQTIHQWPATLVQPVGSPLSLECTVEGTSNPNLYWYRQAAGRGLQLLFYSVGIGQISSEVPQNLSASRPQDRQFILSSKKLLLSDSGFYLCAWGNDRGSYGYTFGSGTRLTVV.